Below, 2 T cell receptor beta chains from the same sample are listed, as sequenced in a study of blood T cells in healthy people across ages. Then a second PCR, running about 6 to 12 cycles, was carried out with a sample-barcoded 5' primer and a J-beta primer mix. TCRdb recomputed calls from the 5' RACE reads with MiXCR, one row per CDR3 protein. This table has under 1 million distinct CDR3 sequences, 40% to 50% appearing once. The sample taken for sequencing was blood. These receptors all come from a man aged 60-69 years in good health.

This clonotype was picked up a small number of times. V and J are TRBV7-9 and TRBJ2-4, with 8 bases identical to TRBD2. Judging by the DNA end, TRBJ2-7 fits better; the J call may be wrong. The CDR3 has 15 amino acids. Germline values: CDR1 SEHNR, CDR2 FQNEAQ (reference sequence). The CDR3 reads CASSFPGGESYEQYF. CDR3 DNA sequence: TGTGCCAGCAGCTTTCCGGGGGGGGAGTCCTACGAGCAGTACTTC.

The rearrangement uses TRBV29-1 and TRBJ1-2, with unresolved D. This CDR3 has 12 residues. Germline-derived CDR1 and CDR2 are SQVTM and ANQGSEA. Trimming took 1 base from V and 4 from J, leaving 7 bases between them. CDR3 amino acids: CSVEGAGYGYTF. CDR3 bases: TGCAGCGTTGAAGGGGCGGGCTATGGCTACACCTTC.